What follows is one T cell receptor beta chain and its context. The antigen is not known. V was shortened by 4 bases and J by 0 bases, with 7 bases between the two germline ends. The length of the CDR3 is 13 residues. Germline V gene lookup returns CDR1 SQVTM and CDR2 ANQGSEA. The data were obtained in a study of beta chain features in type 1 diabetes. Findings of the study overall: Shorter TCRB CDR3s, moderately but significantly so, were found in Type 1 diabetes patients in all four CD4+ subsets.

All of the isolated RNA was reverse transcribed, so expressed TCRB transcripts were sequenced. The data were produced by immunoSEQ multiplex PCR, yet TCRdb's version contains in-frame clones alone and is incomplete. The data contain hundreds of thousands of clones, around 15% of them singletons. This rearrangement joins TRBV29-1 to TRBJ2-1; D not resolved. The specimen was naive CD4+ T cells from blood. The source is a man in his late teens or twenties with type 1 diabetes. The CDR3 region has the DNA TGCAGCGTTGCTCCGAGCTCCTACAATGAGCAGTTCTTC. Amino acid sequence: CSVAPSSYNEQFF.